This entry is about one T cell receptor beta chain. This entry is derived from a study of PD-L1 blockade in urothelial cancer. Overall study: Researchers looked at the blood 3 weeks (second dose) and 6 weeks after treatment began. Median T cell yield from blood was roughly 140,000.

Sequencing was performed with immunoSEQ multiplex PCR; in TCRdb, only in-frame clones are kept and a portion is missing. The profile shows around 38,000 clones, 84% of them singletons. The germline V gene has CDR1 SGDLS and CDR2 YYNGEE. The CDR3 has 16 amino acids. The V and J ends lost 0 bases and 4 bases respectively, with 14 bases between them. The sample's time point: pretreatment peripheral blood. The material sequenced was PBMCs, taken around atezolizumab (anti-PD-L1) treatment. This clonotype was sampled from a man in his fifties or sixties with urothelial cancer. This chain links TRBV9 with TRBJ2-1; D is perhaps TRBD1 (6 bases). Written as DNA, the CDR3 is TGTGCCAGCAGCGTAGACATACAGGGTAGTTACAATGAGCAGTTCTTC. Protein sequence: CASSVDIQGSYNEQFF. The whole variable domain, filled in from reference TRBV9 and TRBJ2-1, reads DSGVTQTPKHLITATGQRVTLRCSPRSGDLSVYWYQQSLDQGLQFLIQYYNGEERAKGNILERFSAQQFPDLHSELNLSSLELGDSALYFCASSVDIQGSYNEQFFGPGTRLTVL.